A single TCR beta chain is shown here with its context. This entry comes from a study of T cells in Graves' hyperthyroidism and ophthalmopathy. This CDR3 is 12 amino acids long. V dropped 8 bases and J dropped 5 bases, with 10 bases sitting between them. In germline, CDR1 is ENHRY, CDR2 SYGVKD. Amplified TCR beta CDR3 regions came from RNA transcripts. First-round RT-PCR with HTBI primers amplified the TCR CDR3 region. MiXCR, applied by TCRdb to the multiplex PCR reads, yields one record per CDR3 protein. The repertoire holds a few hundred thousand distinct CDR3 sequences, with roughly 15% as singletons.

The source of this sequence is a woman in her sixties with Graves' ophthalmopathy. Material: blood. The rearrangement links TRBV10-3 to TRBJ2-1; D is undetermined. The DNA of the CDR3 is TGTGCCATCGGGCGGAATAACAATGAGCAGTTCTTC. It codes for CAIGRNNNEQFF.